The following is a T cell receptor beta chain sequence with its context. The CDR3 sequence is 14 residues long. V lost 2 bases, J lost 7 bases, and 12 bases lay in between. Looked up from germline, CDR1 is MNHEY and CDR2 is SVGAGI. TCRdb keeps only in-frame clones here, not all; method: immunoSEQ multiplex PCR. The sample contains some 27,000 clones, 85% to 95% of which appear only once. The data originate from a study of T cell changes during pregnancy in multiple sclerosis. The gene calls are TRBV6-5 and TRBJ2-1; possible D gene TRBD2, 7 bases. The sequence was obtained from a female donor with multiple sclerosis, enrolled in a pregnancy study. The material was CD4+ T cells from peripheral blood mononuclear cells, obtained after pregnancy. The CDR3 region has the DNA TGTGCCAGCAGTTACGGGGGGGGCCTGAATGAGCAGTTCTTC. Its protein product is CASSYGGGLNEQFF.